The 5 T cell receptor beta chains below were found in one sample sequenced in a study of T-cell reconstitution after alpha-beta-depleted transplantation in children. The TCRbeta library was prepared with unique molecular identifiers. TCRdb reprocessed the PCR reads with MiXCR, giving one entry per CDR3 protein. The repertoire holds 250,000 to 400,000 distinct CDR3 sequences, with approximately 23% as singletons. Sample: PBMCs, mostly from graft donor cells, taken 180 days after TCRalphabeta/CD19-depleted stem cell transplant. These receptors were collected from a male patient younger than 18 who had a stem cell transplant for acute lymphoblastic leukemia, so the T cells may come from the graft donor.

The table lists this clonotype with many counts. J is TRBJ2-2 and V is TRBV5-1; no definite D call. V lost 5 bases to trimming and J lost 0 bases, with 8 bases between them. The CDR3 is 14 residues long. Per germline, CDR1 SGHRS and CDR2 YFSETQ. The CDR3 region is CASRAQANTGELFF. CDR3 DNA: TGCGCCAGCAGGGCGCAGGCGAACACCGGGGAGCTGTTTTTT.

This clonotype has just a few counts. CDR3 sequence: CASKSDPSHGSYNEQFF. The CDR3 region has the DNA TGTGCCAGCAAGAGCGACCCCTCGCACGGCTCCTACAATGAGCAGTTCTTC. V and J are TRBV7-9 and TRBJ2-1, with D unresolved. CDR1 is SEHNR, CDR2 FQNEAQ, per germline (reference sequence). This CDR3 comprises 17 residues. Trimming stripped 7 bases from V and 0 bases from J, with 19 bases between.

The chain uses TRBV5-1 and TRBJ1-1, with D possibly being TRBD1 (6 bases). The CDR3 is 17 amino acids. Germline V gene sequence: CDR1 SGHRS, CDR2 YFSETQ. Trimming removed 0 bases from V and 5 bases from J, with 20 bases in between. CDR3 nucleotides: TGCGCCAGCAGCTTGGTGGCAGGGGCTGTACGGAGGACTGAAGCTTTCTTT. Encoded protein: CASSLVAGAVRRTEAFF.

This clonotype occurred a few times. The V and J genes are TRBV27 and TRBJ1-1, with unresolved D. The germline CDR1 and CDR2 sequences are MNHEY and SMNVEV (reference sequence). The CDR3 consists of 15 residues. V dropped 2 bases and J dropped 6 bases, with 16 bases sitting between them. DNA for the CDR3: TGTGCCAGCAGTTTACGAGTTGGAAAAAGAGCTGAAGCTTTCTTT. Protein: CASSLRVGKRAEAFF.

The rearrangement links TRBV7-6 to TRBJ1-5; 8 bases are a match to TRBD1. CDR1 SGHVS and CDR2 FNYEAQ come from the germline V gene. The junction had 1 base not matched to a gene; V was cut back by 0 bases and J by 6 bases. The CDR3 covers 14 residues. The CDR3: CASSLAQGVQPQHF. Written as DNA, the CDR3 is TGTGCCAGCAGCTTAGCACAGGGGGTTCAGCCCCAGCATTTT.